The 27 T cell receptor beta chains reported below all come from one sample, sequenced in a study of T cells in localized non-small cell lung cancer. Profiling relied on immunoSEQ multiplex PCR, and the TCRdb table lists in-frame clones only, not all of them. The sample has 20,000 to 30,000 clones, about 90% seen once. Specimen: peripheral blood, collected before any cancer treatment. All receptors come from a woman aged 40-69 years with stage I lung adenocarcinoma.

This CDR3 reads CASSTGGGYEQYF. In DNA, the CDR3 is TGTGCCAGTTCGACAGGGGGCGGGTACGAGCAGTACTTC. The genes are TRBV19 and TRBJ2-7; TRBD1 matches 10 bases. The ends lost 8 bases at V and 4 bases at J; junction bases unmatched: 5. The germline CDR1 and CDR2 sequences are LNHDA and SQIVND (reference sequence). This CDR3 is 13 amino acids long.

J is TRBJ1-2 and V is TRBV6-6; 8 bases fit TRBD1. Trimming at V came to 6 bases and at J to 6 bases, leaving 9 bases not matched to a gene. The length of the CDR3 is 14 residues. CDR1 and CDR2 from the germline V gene are MNHNY and SVGAGI (reference sequence). The CDR3 region has the DNA TGTGCCAGCAGAGACCGGGACAGGCGGCATGGCTACACCTTC. This encodes CASRDRDRRHGYTF.

The chain has TRBV6-5 and TRBJ1-2; D is ambiguous. Trimming stripped 5 bases from V and 4 bases from J, with 11 bases between. The CDR3 consists of 13 residues. CDR1 is MNHEY, CDR2 SVGAGI, per germline. Written as DNA, the CDR3 is TGTGCCAGCAGTCAACGCCTAGTCTATGGCTACACCTTC. Protein: CASSQRLVYGYTF.

This sequence joins TRBV19 and TRBJ1-2; TRBD1 aligns across 7 bases. This CDR3 spans 15 amino acids. Germline V gene data show CDR1 as LNHDA and CDR2 as SQIVND (reference sequence). The V and J ends lost 3 bases and 4 bases, in that order; junction bases with no gene match: 8. The CDR3 sequence: CASSMTGQAGYGYTF. The CDR3 DNA sequence: TGTGCCAGTAGTATGACAGGGCAAGCCGGCTATGGCTACACCTTC.

This clone showed up just once. The rearrangement links TRBV10-3 to TRBJ1-2; 10 nucleotides agree with TRBD1. The V segment lost 6 bases and the J segment 6 bases; nucleotides outside the gene matches: 7. The CDR3 is 14 amino acids. CDR1 is ENHRY, CDR2 SYGVKD, per germline. CDR3 DNA sequence: TGTGCCATCAGCAACTCCGGGACAGGGGATGGCTACACCTTC. This encodes CAISNSGTGDGYTF.

In nucleotides, the CDR3 is TGTGCCAGCAGCTTAGGCCGAAATCAGCCCCAGCATTTT. Its protein product is CASSLGRNQPQHF. The gene calls are TRBV7-8 and TRBJ1-5, with D hard to call. Germline V gives CDR1 SGHVS, CDR2 FQNEAQ. The CDR3 consists of 13 residues. The ends were cut back, 1 base at V and 4 bases at J, with 5 bases in the middle.

This clone was observed a few times. The chain has TRBV6-5 and TRBJ1-1, with no clear D. This CDR3 has 14 amino acids. Germline CDR1 MNHEY, CDR2 SVGAGI. V lost 4 bases and J lost 1, with 10 bases in between. Here the CDR3 reads CASSSTSANTEAFF. For the CDR3, the DNA is TGTGCCAGCAGTTCGACCTCGGCGAACACTGAAGCTTTCTTT.

The chain employs TRBV10-2 and TRBJ1-1; a weak D match, TRBD1 (6 bases). Trimming shortened V by 6 bases and J by 7 bases, and 21 bases separated the two germline ends. Germline CDR1 WSHSY, CDR2 SAAADI. This CDR3 spans 15 amino acids. CDR3 sequence: CASRKGGAMYSEAFF. CDR3 coding DNA: TGCGCCAGCAGGAAAGGGGGGGCAATGTATAGTGAAGCTTTCTTT.

The V gene is TRBV7-9, the J gene TRBJ2-1, with 8 bases matching TRBD2. After removal of 6 bases from V and 0 bases from J, the junction contained 7 bases not matched to a gene. Per the germline V gene, CDR1 is SEHNR and CDR2 is FQNEAQ (reference sequence). CDR3 length: 16 residues. CDR3 DNA: TGTGCCAGCAGACGGAGCGGGGGAAGCTCCTACAATGAGCAGTTCTTC. It codes for CASRRSGGSSYNEQFF.

The chain links TRBV25-1 to TRBJ1-3; no reliable D call. With 9 bases removed from V and 0 bases from J, the gap between germline ends came to 21 bases. CDR1 and CDR2 (germline): MGHDK, SYGVNS. This CDR3 comprises 17 residues. CDR3 in DNA: TGTGCCAGGCTACGGGGTGCAATGGCCTGCTCTGGAAACACCATATATTTT. It translates to CARLRGAMACSGNTIYF.

The chain employs TRBV6-6 and TRBJ1-5; TRBD1 is a possible D gene (5 bases). The CDR3 loop spans 14 amino acids. Trimming took off 7 bases at V and 6 bases at J, with 16 bases between the two ends. Germline CDR1 is MNHNY and CDR2 is SVGAGI (reference sequence). The DNA for the CDR3 is TGTGCCAGCACGCTTGCGGGGGAGGGTCAGCCCCAGCATTTT. The encoded protein is CASTLAGEGQPQHF.

This clone was seen a few times. V gene TRBV7-2 combines with J gene TRBJ1-4; the D is unclear. Trimming pared 5 bases from V and 0 bases from J, leaving 10 bases between. The germline V gene encodes CDR1 SGHTA and CDR2 FQGNSA. This CDR3 is 15 amino acids long. CDR3 protein: CASSPAASTNEKLFF. CDR3 nucleotides: TGTGCCAGCAGCCCGGCGGCTTCAACTAATGAAAAACTGTTTTTT.

This rearrangement joins TRBV2 to TRBJ2-1; D not resolved. Germline values: CDR1 SNHLY, CDR2 FYNNEI. The V end was cut by 6 bases, the J end by 7 bases, with 22 bases between. CDR3 size: 16 residues. The DNA of the CDR3 is TGTGCCAGCAGCGGAACCCTCCAGAGCCAAGCGAATGAGCAGTTCTTC. Amino acids: CASSGTLQSQANEQFF.

The chain recombines TRBV19 with TRBJ2-2; 14 nucleotides agree with TRBD2. From germline, CDR1 is LNHDA and CDR2 SQIVND (reference sequence). V trimming: 6 bases; J trimming: 7 bases; junction bases outside the gene matches: 4. The CDR3 runs to 15 residues. Here the CDR3 reads CASRTSGGASGELFF. The CDR3 DNA reads TGTGCCAGTAGGACTAGCGGGGGGGCAAGCGGGGAGCTGTTTTTT. Full variable domain (rest looked up from reference TRBV19 and TRBJ2-2): DGGITQSPKYLFRKEGQNVTLSCEQNLNHDAMYWYRQDPGQGLRLIYYSQIVNDFQKGDIAEGYSVSREKKESFPLTVTSAQKNPTAFYLCASRTSGGASGELFFGEGSRLTVL.

This clone was detected once. This chain links TRBV9 with TRBJ2-1, with 8 positions matching TRBD2. Per germline, CDR1 SGDLS and CDR2 YYNGEE. V gave up 0 bases and J gave up 5 bases; unmatched junction bases: 13. CDR3 size: 18 residues. The DNA of the CDR3 is TGTGCCAGCAGCGTAGGGCTACTGACTAGCGCCATAAACAATGAGCAGTTCTTC. Its translation is CASSVGLLTSAINNEQFF.

Notes on this clone: The same CDR3 arises from other DNA sequences in this sample as well. The CDR3, as DNA: TGTGCCAGCAGGAGGACAGGGGGAACTGAAGCTTTCTTT. Its protein is CASRRTGGTEAFF. The rearrangement joins TRBV6-4 to TRBJ1-1; 10 positions match TRBD1. The CDR3 sequence is 13 residues long. The V gene end was trimmed by 6 bases and the J gene end by 5 bases; junction bases not matched to a gene: 3. The germline gives CDR1 MRHNA, CDR2 SNTAGT.

The chain combines TRBV7-2 with TRBJ2-7; 8 bases match TRBD2. CDR1 is SGHTA and CDR2 is FQGNSA in the germline V gene. CDR3 length: 16 amino acids. V gave up 5 bases and J gave up 0 bases; unmatched junction bases: 9. CDR3 in DNA: TGTGCCAGCAGCCCCGGGGTAGCGGGGTTCTCCTACGAGCAGTACTTC. Its translation is CASSPGVAGFSYEQYF.

The chain links TRBV5-1 to TRBJ2-3; 7 nucleotides match TRBD1. The germline CDR1 and CDR2 sequences are SGHRS and YFSETQ. The ends lost 0 bases at V and 3 bases at J; junction bases unmatched: 7. The CDR3 covers 16 residues. In nucleotides, the CDR3 is TGCGCCAGCAGCTTGGCAGTGGTCAGGGGGACAGATACGCAGTATTTT. Amino acid sequence: CASSLAVVRGTDTQYF.

CDR3 amino acids: CASGSGGAGNNEQFF. DNA of the CDR3: TGTGCCAGCGGAAGCGGGGGGGCGGGAAACAATGAGCAGTTCTTC. V usage is TRBV2 and J usage is TRBJ2-1; 10 bases map to TRBD2. Unmatched junction bases numbered 9, after V lost 8 bases and J lost 5 bases. The CDR3 length is 15 residues. Germline-derived CDR1 and CDR2 are SNHLY and FYNNEI.

The chain has TRBV2 and TRBJ2-3, with D possibly TRBD1 on 6 matching bases. Per germline, CDR1 SNHLY and CDR2 FYNNEI. The CDR3 is 14 amino acids. Trimming pared 10 bases from V and 0 bases from J, leaving 14 bases between. Here the CDR3 DNA reads TGTGCCATCCCTCAGGGGATAAGCACAGATACGCAGTATTTT. This sequence encodes CAIPQGISTDTQYF. Supplemented by reference TRBV2 and TRBJ2-3, the full variable domain reads EPEVTQTPSHQVTQMGQEVILRCVPISNHLYFYWYRQILGQKVEFLVSFYNNEISEKSEIFDDQFSVERPDGSNFTLKIRSTKLEDSAMYFCAIPQGISTDTQYFGPGTRLTVL.

The V call is TRBV5-4, the J call TRBJ2-2; 12 nucleotides agree with TRBD2. CDR1 is SGHNT, CDR2 YYREEE, per germline (reference sequence). This CDR3 comprises 17 residues. Trimming removed 4 bases from V and 2 bases from J; junction bases left unmatched: 6. The CDR3 nucleotides read TGTGCCAGCAGCGGGGGGACTAGCGGGTTTAACACCGGGGAGCTGTTTTTT. Translating gives CASSGGTSGFNTGELFF.

The chain has TRBV7-2 and TRBJ2-2, with a weak D call TRBD2 (5 bases). V lost 1 base and J lost 7, with 10 bases in between. From germline, CDR1 is SGHTA and CDR2 FQGNSA. The CDR3 sequence is 14 residues long. DNA for the CDR3: TGTGCCAGCAGCTTAGAAGGGAGAAGCGGGGAGCTGTTTTTT. This codes for CASSLEGRSGELFF.

This chain uses TRBV30 with TRBJ2-5; 10 nucleotides align to TRBD2. The ends lost 3 bases at V and 2 bases at J; junction bases unmatched: 3. The germline CDR1 and CDR2 sequences are GTSNPN and SVGIG (reference sequence). The CDR3 is 14 amino acids. This CDR3 reads CAWRTSGLQETQYF. The CDR3 DNA sequence: TGTGCCTGGAGGACTAGCGGGCTTCAAGAGACCCAGTACTTC.

This chain connects TRBV7-9 to TRBJ2-2, with 9 bases that match TRBD1. J gave up 5 bases and V 3 bases, and 7 bases lay outside the gene matches. The germline CDR1 and CDR2 sequences are SEHNR and FQNEAQ (reference sequence). CDR3 length: 16 residues. The CDR3 spells CASSFLTGTGTGELFF. The CDR3 nucleotides are TGTGCCAGCAGCTTCCTAACCGGGACAGGGACCGGGGAGCTGTTTTTT. Drawing the rest from reference TRBV7-9 and TRBJ2-2, the complete variable domain is DTGVSQNPRHKITKRGQNVTFRCDPISEHNRLYWYRQTLGQGPEFLTYFQNEAQLEKSRLLSDRFSAERPKGSFSTLEIQRTEQGDSAMYLCASSFLTGTGTGELFFGEGSRLTVL.

The chain employs TRBV4-1 and TRBJ2-3; a weak D match, TRBD1 (5 bases). V was shortened by 4 bases and J by 1 base, with 9 bases between the two germline ends. The CDR3 spans 14 residues. CDR1 is MGHRA, CDR2 YSYEKL, per germline. The CDR3 bases are TGCGCCAGCAGCCCGGTAGGGGGCACAGATACGCAGTATTTT. Translated, it gives CASSPVGGTDTQYF.

This chain joins TRBV27 and TRBJ1-1, with D perhaps TRBD1 (5 bases). Trimming took off 1 base at V and 5 bases at J, with 14 bases between the two ends. The CDR3 consists of 15 residues. Germline V CDR1 and CDR2: MNHEY, SMNVEV (reference sequence). CDR3 loop: CASSLFSPGQTEAFF. The CDR3 region has the DNA TGTGCCAGCAGTTTATTTTCGCCAGGGCAAACTGAAGCTTTCTTT.

J is TRBJ1-3 and V is TRBV18, with D perhaps matching TRBD1 (5 bases). The germline V and J ends were trimmed by 4 bases and 8 bases, with 12 bases remaining between them. The CDR3 totals 13 residues. CDR1 is KGHSH, CDR2 LQKENI, per germline. For the CDR3, the DNA is TGTGCCAGCTCACTTCGACAGCTAGACACCATATATTTT. Translated: CASSLRQLDTIYF.